The 8 T cell receptor beta chains in this list originate from one sample, sequenced in a study of shared clonotypes between healthy human individuals. Naive CD8 cells, CD45RO-negative and positively selected for CCR7, excluded terminally differentiated effector memory CD45RA+ cells. Measured with immunoSEQ multiplex PCR; TCRdb has only the in-frame clones, and not every one. This sample has more than 2 million clones; roughly 95% occur once, and the top ten carry more than 0.95%. The sequenced material came from naive CD8+ T cells sorted from blood. The source is a man younger than 35 in good health.

This clone was detected only once. V and J are TRBV28 and TRBJ2-5; D is unresolved. The closer fit of TRBJ2-7 to the DNA end suggests the J call may be wrong. The CDR3 contains 14 residues. CDR1 MDHEN and CDR2 SYDVKM come from the germline V gene. The CDR3 sequence is CASSLTRMEYEQYF. The CDR3 DNA sequence: TGTGCCAGCAGTTTAACCAGGATGGAGTACGAGCAGTACTTC.

For this clone: The same CDR3 arises from other DNA sequences in this sample as well. The genes are TRBV11-2 and TRBJ2-3, with D possibly being TRBD1 or TRBD2 (5 bases each). The CDR3 is 12 amino acids. In germline, CDR1 is SGHAT, CDR2 FQNNGV. V was clipped by 8 bases and J by 0 bases, with 6 bases between them. CDR3 amino acids: CASGDSTDTQYF. The CDR3 DNA reads as TGTGCCAGCGGGGACAGCACAGATACGCAGTATTTT.

The DNA for the CDR3 is TGTGCCAGTAGTATCCCCCTGAGTGGGGATCAGCCCCAGCATTTT. Translated: CASSIPLSGDQPQHF. V is TRBV19 and J is TRBJ1-5; D is ambiguous. Germline loops: CDR1 LNHDA, CDR2 SQIVND (reference sequence). V was pared by 3 bases and J by 5 bases, with 14 bases between. The CDR3 loop spans 15 amino acids. Based on the CDR3 plus reference TRBV19 and TRBJ1-5, the full variable domain is DGGITQSPKYLFRKEGQNVTLSCEQNLNHDAMYWYRQDPGQGLRLIYYSQIVNDFQKGDIAEGYSVSREKKESFPLTVTSAQKNPTAFYLCASSIPLSGDQPQHFGDGTRLSIL.

The chain carries TRBV5-1 and TRBJ2-4; 8 bases fit TRBD1. Germline loops: CDR1 SGHRS, CDR2 YFSETQ. The CDR3 contains 15 residues. The trim removed 10 bases at V and 1 base at J, leaving 10 bases unmatched. This CDR3 is CACDRTGTAKNIQYF. As DNA, the CDR3 is TGCGCCTGCGACAGGACAGGGACGGCCAAAAACATTCAGTACTTC.

In the case of this clone: The same CDR3 can be traced to other DNA sequences in this sample. The chain combines TRBV5-1 with TRBJ2-7; D is possibly TRBD1 or TRBD2 (5 bases each). Germline lookup yields CDR1 SGHRS and CDR2 YFSETQ. The CDR3 consists of 13 residues. V lost 2 bases, J lost 3 bases, and 9 bases lay in between. The chain's CDR3 is CASSFGGNYEQYF. The CDR3 DNA reads as TGCGCCAGCAGCTTTGGGGGAAACTACGAGCAGTACTTC.

This chain's CDR3 is CASSLAAPGTNLFGQFF. DNA of the CDR3: TGTGCCAGCAGCTTAGCGGCCCCCGGGACTAACCTCTTTGGGCAGTTCTTC. The chain couples TRBV7-2 to TRBJ2-1; 7 positions agree with TRBD2. V was pared by 0 bases and J by 12 bases, with 17 bases of the junction left unmatched. There are 17 residues in the CDR3. CDR1 is SGHTA and CDR2 is FQGNSA in the germline V gene.

The CDR3 spells CASSPDRYEQFF. The DNA of the CDR3 is TGTGCCAGCAGCCCGGATAGATATGAGCAGTTCTTC. The chain recombines TRBV7-2 with TRBJ2-1; no clear D gene. Trimming removed 5 bases at V and 8 bases at J, with 10 bases between. Germline values: CDR1 SGHTA, CDR2 FQGNSA. The CDR3 is 12 residues long.

The gene calls are TRBV6-6 and TRBJ1-5; D gene ambiguous. V lost 5 bases and J lost 8, with 16 bases in between. Germline V gene lookup returns CDR1 MNHNY and CDR2 SVGAGI (reference sequence). The CDR3 has 14 residues. CDR3 bases: TGTGCCAGCAGTCCCTACCGGGTCCCGGAGCCCCAGCATTTT. The encoded protein is CASSPYRVPEPQHF.